A single sample is the source of the 3 T cell receptor beta chains below, sequenced in a study of shared clonotypes between healthy human individuals. The assay was immunoSEQ multiplex PCR, and TCRdb's table has in-frame clones only and misses some. The sample comprises some 1,600,000 clones, about 98% of which are singletons, and roughly 0.42% rests with the top ten. Sequenced sample: naive CD4+ T cells sorted from blood. Subset indicated: CD45RA+ positively selected. The receptors were sampled from a man younger than 45 in good health.

With regard to this clone: One end of the junction is discordant with germline, which a read error may explain. The J gene is TRBJ1-1, the V gene TRBV11-2; the D gene is possibly TRBD1 (6 bases). Germline values: CDR1 SGHAT, CDR2 FQNNGV. The CDR3 loop spans 13 amino acids. The CDR3 loop is CASRLGTYTEAFF. CDR3 DNA sequence: TGTGCCAGCAGATTAGGGACATACACTGAAGCTTTCTTT.

Turning to this clone: Within the sample, other DNA sequences also encode this same CDR3. The chain joins TRBV27 to TRBJ2-3; a weak D match, TRBD2 (5 bases). CDR1 MNHEY and CDR2 SMNVEV come from the germline V gene (reference sequence). V was pared by 3 bases and J by 8 bases, with 9 bases between. This CDR3 region has 12 residues. The CDR3 DNA reads as TGTGCCAGCAGTTTGAGACGGGGTACGCAGTATTTT. As protein: CASSLRRGTQYF.

The genes are TRBV6-4 and TRBJ2-1; weak D call: TRBD2 (5 bases). Germline lookup yields CDR1 MRHNA and CDR2 SNTAGT. Trimming removed 3 bases at V and 4 bases at J, with 19 bases between. This CDR3 has 17 residues. The CDR3 bases are TGTGCCAGCAGTGAATTGGGCGGGCACCCGATATACAATGAGCAGTTCTTC. It specifies CASSELGGHPIYNEQFF.